The entry below gives a single T cell receptor (beta chain) sequence along with its context. The target antigen is unknown. PCR amplification relied on 60 Vbeta primers (plus 13 Jbeta primers). Assay used: immunoSEQ multiplex PCR; TCRdb lists only in-frame clones, some missing. The repertoire holds some 170,000 clones, with roughly 80% as singletons. This sample is drawn from a study of cytomegalovirus exposure and HLA in healthy donors. The study's findings and limits: The study reported that TCR beta sequences accurately predicted HLA-A and HLA-B alleles in most subjects. Presence/absence analysis assumed near-uniform sequencing depth across donors. Immune exposure information available was restricted to CMV serostatus.

The length of the CDR3 is 14 residues. The V gene lost 5 bases and the J gene lost 1 base, with 11 bases spanning the gap. CDR1 is SEHNR, CDR2 FQNEAQ, per germline (reference sequence). The receptor comes from a man younger than 45 in good health and CMV-seropositive. Sequencing used PBMCs. V gene TRBV7-9 combines with J gene TRBJ1-1, with D possibly TRBD1 on 6 matching bases. This CDR3 is CASSTQTGNTEAFF. CDR3 nucleotides: TGTGCCAGCAGCACCCAGACAGGGAACACTGAAGCTTTCTTT.